This T cell receptor (beta chain) was obtained from a study of blood T cells in healthy people across ages. Next came a second PCR, run for about 7 to 12 cycles, which used a sample-barcoded 5' primer along with a J-beta primer mix. TCRdb reprocessed the 5' RACE reads via MiXCR and lists one record per CDR3 protein. The sample has roughly 570,000 distinct CDR3 sequences; 27% are singletons. CDR3 size: 16 residues. After removal of 0 bases from V and 5 bases from J, the junction contained 6 bases not matched to a gene. Germline CDR1 is SGHNT and CDR2 is YYREEE (reference sequence). The sequenced sample was blood. The rearrangement uses TRBV5-4 and TRBJ2-5; 11 bases are a match to TRBD2. This receptor was obtained from a woman in her 70s in good health. CDR3 sequence (DNA): TGTGCCAGCAGCTTGGGTAGCGGGGGGGCCTCTGAGACCCAGTACTTC. This encodes CASSLGSGGASETQYF.